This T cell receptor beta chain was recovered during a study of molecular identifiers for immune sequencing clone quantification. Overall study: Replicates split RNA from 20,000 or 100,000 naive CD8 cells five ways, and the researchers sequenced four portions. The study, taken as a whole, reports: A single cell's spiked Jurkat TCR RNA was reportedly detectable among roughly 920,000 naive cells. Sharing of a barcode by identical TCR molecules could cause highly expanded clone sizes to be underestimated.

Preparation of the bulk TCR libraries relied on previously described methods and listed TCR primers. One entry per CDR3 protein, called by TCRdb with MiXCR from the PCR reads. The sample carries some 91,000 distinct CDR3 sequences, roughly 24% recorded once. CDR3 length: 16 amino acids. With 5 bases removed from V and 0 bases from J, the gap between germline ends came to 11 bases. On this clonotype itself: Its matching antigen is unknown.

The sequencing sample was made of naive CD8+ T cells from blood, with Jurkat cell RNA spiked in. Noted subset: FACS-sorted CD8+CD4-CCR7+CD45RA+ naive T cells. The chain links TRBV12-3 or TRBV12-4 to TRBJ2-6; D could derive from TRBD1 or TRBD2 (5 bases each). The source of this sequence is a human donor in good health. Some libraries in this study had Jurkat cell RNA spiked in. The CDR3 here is CASSPHGTSGANVLTF. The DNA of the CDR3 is TGTGCCAGCAGTCCGCATGGGACCTCTGGGGCCAACGTCCTGACTTTC.